This T cell receptor beta chain stems from a study of shared clonotypes between healthy human individuals. The protocol was immunoSEQ multiplex PCR, while the TCRdb copy is restricted to in-frame clones and leaves out a portion. The data show about 2.4 million clones, with just over 90% seen just once and more than 0.12% held by the top ten. This CDR3 comprises 12 residues. Trimming removed 6 bases from V and 0 bases from J, with 5 bases in between. Germline V gene data show CDR1 as SQVTM and CDR2 as ANQGSEA. Regarding the study as a whole: Shared clonotypes: about 5% naive CD4, under 4% naive CD8, under 2.5% memory CD4, approximately 0.4% memory CD8.

This clone was found once. Antigen unknown. This TCR derives from a man between 18 and 29 years old in good health. This rearrangement joins TRBV29-1 to TRBJ2-2; D gene unclear. Sequencing input: naive CD4+ T cells sorted from blood. Subset specified: CD45RA+ positively selected. CDR3 sequence: CSVSANTGELFF. CDR3 DNA sequence: TGCAGCGTCTCAGCGAACACCGGGGAGCTGTTTTTT.